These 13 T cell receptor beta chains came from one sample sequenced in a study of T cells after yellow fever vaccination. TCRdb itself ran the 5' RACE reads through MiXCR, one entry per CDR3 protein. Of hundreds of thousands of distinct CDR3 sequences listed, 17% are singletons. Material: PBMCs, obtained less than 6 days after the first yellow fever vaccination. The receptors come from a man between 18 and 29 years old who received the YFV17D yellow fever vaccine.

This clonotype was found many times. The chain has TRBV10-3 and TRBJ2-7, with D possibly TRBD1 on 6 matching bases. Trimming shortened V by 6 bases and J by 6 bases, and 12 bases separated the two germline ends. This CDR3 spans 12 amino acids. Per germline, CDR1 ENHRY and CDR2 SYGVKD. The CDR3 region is CAISAGVGEQYV. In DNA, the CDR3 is TGTGCCATCAGCGCAGGGGTGGGCGAGCAGTACGTC.

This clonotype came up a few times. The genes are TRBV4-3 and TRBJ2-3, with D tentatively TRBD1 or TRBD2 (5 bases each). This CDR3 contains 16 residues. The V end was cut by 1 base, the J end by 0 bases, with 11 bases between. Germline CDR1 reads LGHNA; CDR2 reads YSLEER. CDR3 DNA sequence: TGCGCCAGCAGCCAAGCGGGGCATACTAGCACAGATACGCAGTATTTT. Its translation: CASSQAGHTSTDTQYF.

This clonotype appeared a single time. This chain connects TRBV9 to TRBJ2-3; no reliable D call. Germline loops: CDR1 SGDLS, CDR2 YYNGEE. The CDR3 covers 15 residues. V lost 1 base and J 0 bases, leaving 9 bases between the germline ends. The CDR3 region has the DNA TGTGCCAGCAGCGTAAATGTGGGAAGCACAGATACGCAGTATTTT. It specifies CASSVNVGSTDTQYF.

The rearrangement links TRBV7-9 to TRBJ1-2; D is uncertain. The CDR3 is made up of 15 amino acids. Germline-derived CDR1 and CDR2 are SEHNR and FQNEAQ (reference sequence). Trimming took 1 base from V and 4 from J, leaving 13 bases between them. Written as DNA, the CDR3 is TGTGCCAGCAGCTTAGTACAGCTAAAAATCTATGGCTACACCTTC. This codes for CASSLVQLKIYGYTF.

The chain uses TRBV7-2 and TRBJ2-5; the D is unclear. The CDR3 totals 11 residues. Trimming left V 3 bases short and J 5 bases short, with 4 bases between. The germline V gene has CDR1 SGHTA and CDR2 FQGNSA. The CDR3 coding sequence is TGTGCCAGCAGCTTTCCTGAGACCCAGTACTTC. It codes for CASSFPETQYF.

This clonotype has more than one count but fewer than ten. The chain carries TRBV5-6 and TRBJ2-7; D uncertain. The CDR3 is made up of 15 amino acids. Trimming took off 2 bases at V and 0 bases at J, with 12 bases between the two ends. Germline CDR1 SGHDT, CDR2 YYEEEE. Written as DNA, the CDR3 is TGTGCCAGCAGCTTAAATTGGGATACCTCCTACGAGCAGTACGTC. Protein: CASSLNWDTSYEQYV.

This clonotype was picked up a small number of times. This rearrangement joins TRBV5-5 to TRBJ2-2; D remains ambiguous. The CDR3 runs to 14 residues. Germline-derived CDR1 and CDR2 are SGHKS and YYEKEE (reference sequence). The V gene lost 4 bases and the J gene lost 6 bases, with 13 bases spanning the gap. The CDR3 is CASSPGLFSGELFF. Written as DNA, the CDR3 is TGTGCCAGCAGCCCTGGGCTCTTCTCCGGGGAGCTGTTTTTT.

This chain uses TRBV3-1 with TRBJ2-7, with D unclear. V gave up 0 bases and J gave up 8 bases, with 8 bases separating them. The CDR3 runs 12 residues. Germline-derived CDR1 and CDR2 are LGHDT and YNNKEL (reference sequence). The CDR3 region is CASSQDRVKQYF. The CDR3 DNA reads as TGTGCCAGCAGCCAAGATAGGGTGAAGCAGTACTTC.

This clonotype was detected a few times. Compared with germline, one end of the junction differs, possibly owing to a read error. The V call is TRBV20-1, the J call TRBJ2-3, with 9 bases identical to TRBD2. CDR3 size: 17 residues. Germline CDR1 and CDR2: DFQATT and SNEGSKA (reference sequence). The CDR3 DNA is TGCAGTGCGAGAGGGACTAGCAGCTTCGCTAGCACAGATACGCAGTATTTT. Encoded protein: CSARGTSSFASTDTQYF.

In nucleotides, the CDR3 is TGTGCCAGCAGCTTATATGGGTGGGATATCAATGAGCAGTTCTTC. Protein: CASSLYGWDINEQFF. The chain combines TRBV7-8 with TRBJ2-1; D is unresolved. Trimming removed 2 bases at V and 6 bases at J, with 14 bases between. The CDR3 is 15 amino acids. Germline-derived CDR1 and CDR2 are SGHVS and FQNEAQ.

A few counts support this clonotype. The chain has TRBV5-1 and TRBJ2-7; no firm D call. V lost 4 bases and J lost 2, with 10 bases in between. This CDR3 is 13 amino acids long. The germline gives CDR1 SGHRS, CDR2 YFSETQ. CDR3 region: CASSQNGPYEQYF. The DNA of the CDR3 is TGCGCCAGCAGCCAAAACGGACCCTACGAGCAGTACTTC. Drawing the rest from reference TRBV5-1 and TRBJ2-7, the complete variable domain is KAGVTQTPRYLIKTRGQQVTLSCSPISGHRSVSWYQQTPGQGLQFLFEYFSETQRNKGNFPGRFSGRQFSNSRSEMNVSTLELGDSALYLCASSQNGPYEQYFGPGTRLTVT.

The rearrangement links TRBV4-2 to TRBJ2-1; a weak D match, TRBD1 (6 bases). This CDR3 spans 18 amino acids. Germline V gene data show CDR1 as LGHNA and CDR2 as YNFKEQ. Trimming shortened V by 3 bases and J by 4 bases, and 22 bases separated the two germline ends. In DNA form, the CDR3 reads TGTGCCAGCAGCCATGGGGGCCGGGACGCAAACAGTTACAATGAGCAGTTCTTC. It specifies CASSHGGRDANSYNEQFF.

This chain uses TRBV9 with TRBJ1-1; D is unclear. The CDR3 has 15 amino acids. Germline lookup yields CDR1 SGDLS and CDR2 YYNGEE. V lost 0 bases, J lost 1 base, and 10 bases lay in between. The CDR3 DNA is TGTGCCAGCAGCGTAGTTGGCAGGAAGAACACTGAAGCTTTCTTT. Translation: CASSVVGRKNTEAFF.